Here is one T cell receptor beta chain with its context. Its antigen specificity is not known. No much larger clone exists at a distance of one base, and base qualities are not known. From the cysteine through the phenylalanine, the CDR3 covers 12 amino acids. The kept DNA is CDR3 alone, 36 bases in frame from the first base. V sheds 7 bases and J sheds 7 bases, leaving 11 bases between their ends. From the germline V gene, CDR1 is MDHEN and CDR2 is SYDVKM. The record originates from a study of response to subunit inactivated influenza vaccine (dated by TCRdb to the late 2010s). General notes on the study: The study used deep quantitative T cell receptor repertoire profiling to track responses to a trivalent subunit inactivated influenza vaccine. Results the study describes overall, beyond this receptor: The authors suggested that each seasonal influenza vaccination may recruit only a limited number of new T cells.

Libraries were constructed by RT-PCR. Data came from an Illumina HiSeq 2500. TCRdb reworked the public reads: Q25 trimming with fastp, MiXCR clone assembly, productive beta chains retained. Rows merge per CDR3 protein into single entries with the most common DNA and genes. The sample table holds a few hundred thousand distinct CDR3 sequences, of which less than 15% were seen once. The ten top clones hold around 10% of the sample. The material was PBMCs from blood, obtained roughly 13 days after vaccination. The chain joins TRBV28 to TRBJ1-5; no D gene can be assigned with confidence. The origin of this receptor is a man between 45 and 60 years old who received an inactivated influenza vaccine. Donor details come from another sample of the same person, matched by shared clones. The DNA sequence reads TGTGCCAGCACAACTAACAGCCAGCCCCAGCATTTT. It translates as CASTTNSQPQHF.